Below are 17 T cell receptor beta chains sequenced from a single sample in a study of metastatic and nonmetastatic thyroid tumors. Through MiXCR, TCRdb re-clonotyped the PCR reads. The profile covers tens of thousands of clones, with around 13% appearing a single time and around 9% taken by the ten largest. Thyroid surgery was preceded by no treatment in any patient. Sequenced input: tumor tissue. All receptors derive from a female donor with papillary thyroid cancer or a benign thyroid nodule (not recorded which). Some clones in this sample may be carry-over from other donors' samples.

In this sample, this clone turned up many times. J is TRBJ1-1 and V is TRBV13, with 9 nucleotides matching TRBD1. V shed 5 bases and J 6 bases; nucleotides not matched to a gene: 10. The CDR3 totals 15 residues. Germline-derived CDR1 and CDR2 are PRHDT and FYEKMQ (reference sequence). DNA of the CDR3: TGTGCCAGCAGCCCCCCCGGACAGGGGCAAGCTGAAGCTTTCTTT. Its translation is CASSPPGQGQAEAFF.

This clone is judged medium-sized. The chain recombines TRBV20-1 with TRBJ2-7, with D uncertain. V was trimmed by 0 bases and J by 2 bases, leaving 11 bases between them. This CDR3 has 14 amino acids. Germline-derived CDR1 and CDR2 are DFQATT and SNEGSKA (reference sequence). The CDR3 sequence is CSARDRTDTYEQYF. The CDR3 DNA reads as TGCAGTGCTAGAGATAGGACGGATACCTACGAGCAGTACTTC.

This clone has ten or more counts. In nucleotides, the CDR3 is TGTGCCAGCAGCGGGACCGGGACAGGGATGGAGACCCAGTACTTC. Protein: CASSGTGTGMETQYF. The chain employs TRBV9 and TRBJ2-5; the match to TRBD1 covers 9 bases. This CDR3 comprises 15 residues. After removal of 3 bases from V and 5 bases from J, the junction contained 8 bases not matched to a gene. Per germline, CDR1 SGDLS and CDR2 YYNGEE.

This clone was seen at least ten times. The rearrangement links TRBV15 to TRBJ1-1, with 7 bases fitting TRBD1. Germline CDR1 and CDR2: LNHNV and YYDKDF (reference sequence). The CDR3 totals 14 residues. The V and J ends lost 3 bases and 1 base, in that order; junction bases with no gene match: 2. CDR3 sequence (DNA): TGTGCCACCAGCAGTGGGACAGCGAACACTGAAGCTTTCTTT. This encodes CATSSGTANTEAFF.

In this sample, this clone turned up once. The genes are TRBV7-3 and TRBJ2-3, with a tentative D call TRBD2 (6 bases). Trimming left V 7 bases short and J 0 bases short, with 17 bases between. CDR1 is SGHTA, CDR2 FQGTGA, per germline. CDR3 length: 16 residues. DNA for the CDR3: TGTGCCAGCATTCCTGTGTTGGGGGGTAGCACAGATACGCAGTATTTT. This encodes CASIPVLGGSTDTQYF.

With respect to this clone: This may stem from a read error, because a much larger clone lies one nucleotide away. The genes are TRBV5-1 and TRBJ2-3; weak D call: TRBD2 (5 bases). The CDR3 totals 15 residues. Trimming stripped 2 bases from V and 1 base from J, with 11 bases between. Germline V gene lookup returns CDR1 SGHRS and CDR2 YFSETQ. The CDR3 sequence: CASSLGVGGTDTQYF. The DNA for the CDR3 is TGCGCCAGCAGCTTAGGTGTCGGGGGCACAGATACGCAGTATTTT.

This clone was detected ten times or more. The chain joins TRBV5-4 to TRBJ2-1, with D unresolved. V lost 1 base, J lost 5 bases, and 7 bases lay in between. This CDR3 has 13 amino acids. Germline V gene data show CDR1 as SGHNT and CDR2 as YYREEE (reference sequence). The CDR3 nucleotides are TGTGCCAGCAGCTTGTCCTGGAACAATGAGCAGTTCTTC. Translated: CASSLSWNNEQFF.

This clone appeared many times. This chain uses TRBV20-1 with TRBJ1-4; D gene uncertain. V was pared by 1 base and J by 6 bases, with 3 bases between. CDR3 length: 11 residues. The V gene's germline CDR1 is DFQATT and CDR2 SNEGSKA (reference sequence). CDR3 nucleotides: TGCAGTGCTAGAGTCTATGAAAAACTGTTTTTT. It is translated as CSARVYEKLFF.

This clone occurred many times. The chain links TRBV6-1 to TRBJ2-1; 14 bases fit TRBD2. The trim removed 8 bases at V and 8 bases at J, leaving 8 bases unmatched. Germline CDR1 MNHNS, CDR2 SASEGT. The length of the CDR3 is 15 residues. In DNA, the CDR3 is TGTGCCAGCGGTTGGACTAGCGGGAGGAGCTATGAGCAGTTCTTC. Translation gives CASGWTSGRSYEQFF.

With respect to this clone: A much larger clone sits a single nucleotide away, making a read error possible. This chain connects TRBV20-1 to TRBJ2-7; D gene unclear. V shed 4 bases and J shed 6 bases, with 13 bases lying between them. The CDR3 is 12 amino acids. CDR1 and CDR2 from the germline V gene are DFQATT and SNEGSKA (reference sequence). CDR3 residues: CSAIDPRLEQYF. CDR3 nucleotides: TGCAGTGCTATAGACCCGCGGCTCGAGCAGTACTTC.

The table lists this clone with many counts. The chain employs TRBV29-1 and TRBJ2-1, with TRBD2 matching 12 bases. Germline values: CDR1 SQVTM, CDR2 ANQGSEA. With V trimmed by 4 bases and J by 9 bases, 4 bases remained unmatched. The CDR3 consists of 13 residues. Here the CDR3 reads CSVALAGGGEQFF. CDR3 DNA sequence: TGCAGCGTTGCACTAGCGGGAGGAGGTGAGCAGTTCTTC.

Note on this clone: Possible read error: a much larger clone is one base away. J is TRBJ2-1 and V is TRBV5-1, with a tentative D call TRBD2 (6 bases). There are 17 residues in the CDR3. V lost 4 bases and J 3 bases, leaving 20 bases between the germline ends. Germline V gene lookup returns CDR1 SGHRS and CDR2 YFSETQ. CDR3 loop: CASSPRGSISGYNEQFF. In DNA form, the CDR3 reads TGCGCCAGCAGCCCCCGAGGATCTATTAGCGGCTACAATGAGCAGTTCTTC. Supplemented by reference TRBV5-1 and TRBJ2-1, the full variable domain reads KAGVTQTPRYLIKTRGQQVTLSCSPISGHRSVSWYQQTPGQGLQFLFEYFSETQRNKGNFPGRFSGRQFSNSRSEMNVSTLELGDSALYLCASSPRGSISGYNEQFFGPGTRLTVL.

This clone has just a few counts. The rearrangement links TRBV5-6 to TRBJ1-1, with D possibly being TRBD1 (6 bases). The CDR3 runs 14 residues. The V end was cut by 4 bases, the J end by 7 bases, with 17 bases between. Germline loops: CDR1 SGHDT, CDR2 YYEEEE. CDR3 nucleotide sequence: TGTGCCAGCAGCCTTGGCGGGGGGGCACGTGAAGCTTTCTTT. It yields the protein CASSLGGGAREAFF.

This clone was picked up many times. The chain has TRBV7-3 and TRBJ1-1; D is unclear. The CDR3 contains 13 residues. Trimming left V 5 bases short and J 2 bases short, with 9 bases between. Germline V gene lookup returns CDR1 SGHTA and CDR2 FQGTGA. The CDR3 DNA reads TGTGCCAGCAGCGTCAGGTTCAACACTGAAGCTTTCTTT. This gives the protein CASSVRFNTEAFF.

This clone was recorded at least ten times. The rearrangement links TRBV5-1 to TRBJ2-1; the D is unclear. Germline CDR1 reads SGHRS; CDR2 reads YFSETQ. CDR3 length: 12 residues. Trimming left V 4 bases short and J 8 bases short, with 10 bases between. For the CDR3, the DNA is TGCGCCAGCAGCCCTAACTTTGATGAGCAGTTCTTC. This encodes CASSPNFDEQFF.

The chain employs TRBV7-2 and TRBJ2-7; TRBD2 matches at 10 bases. V lost 2 bases, J lost 5 bases, and 6 bases stayed unmatched. This CDR3 contains 15 residues. CDR1 is SGHTA and CDR2 is FQGNSA in the germline V gene. CDR3 sequence: CASSLTSGILHEQYF. CDR3 DNA sequence: TGTGCCAGCAGCTTAACTAGCGGGATCCTCCACGAGCAGTACTTC.

A remark on this clone: A much larger clone sits a single nucleotide away, making a read error possible. Other DNA sequences within the sample encode an identical CDR3. This chain's CDR3 is CASSDGLAGPASTDTQYF. For the CDR3, the DNA is TGTGCCAGCAGCGACGGACTAGCGGGCCCAGCTAGCACAGATACGCAGTATTTT. The V and J genes are TRBV9 and TRBJ2-3; TRBD2 matches at 11 bases. V was pared by 3 bases and J by 0 bases, with 9 bases of the junction left unmatched. Germline V lookup: CDR1 SGDLS, CDR2 YYNGEE. The CDR3 has 18 residues.